This T cell receptor beta chain was sequenced in a study of control samples from healthy donors and cancer patients. Generated by immunoSEQ multiplex PCR, the TCRdb table keeps only in-frame clones and is missing some. The sample contains 80,000 or so clones, roughly 89% of which appear only once. J was trimmed by 3 bases and V by 1 base; bases with no gene match: 5. The CDR3 is 14 amino acids. Germline V CDR1 and CDR2: GTSNPN, SVGIG (reference sequence). The source is a man aged 50-60 years in good health. The chain combines TRBV30 with TRBJ2-7, with TRBD2 identical over 8 bases. The sequencing input was blood. CDR3: CAWSAQRGIYEQYF. In DNA, the CDR3 is TGTGCCTGGAGTGCCCAGCGGGGGATCTACGAGCAGTACTTC.